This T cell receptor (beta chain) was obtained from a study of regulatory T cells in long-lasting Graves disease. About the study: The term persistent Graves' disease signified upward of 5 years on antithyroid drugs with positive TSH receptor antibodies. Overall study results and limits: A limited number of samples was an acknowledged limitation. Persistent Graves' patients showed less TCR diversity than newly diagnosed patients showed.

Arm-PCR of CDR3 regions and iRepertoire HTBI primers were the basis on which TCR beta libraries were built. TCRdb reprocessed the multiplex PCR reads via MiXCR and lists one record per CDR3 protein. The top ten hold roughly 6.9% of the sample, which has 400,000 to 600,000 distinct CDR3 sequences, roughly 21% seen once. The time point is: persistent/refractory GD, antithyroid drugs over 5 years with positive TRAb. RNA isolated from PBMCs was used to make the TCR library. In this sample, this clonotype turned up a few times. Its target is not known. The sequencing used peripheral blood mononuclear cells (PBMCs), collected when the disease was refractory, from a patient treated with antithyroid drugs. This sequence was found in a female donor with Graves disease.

CDR3 loop: CASSSPGTWNEQYF. The CDR3, as DNA: TGTGCCAGCAGCTCCCCCGGGACCTGGAACGAGCAGTACTTC. The chain couples TRBV7-9 to TRBJ2-7, with D perhaps assigned TRBD1 or TRBD2 (5 bases each). CDR3 length equals 14 residues. Germline CDR1 SEHNR, CDR2 FQNEAQ (reference sequence). V lost 4 bases and J lost 5, with 15 bases in between.